Listed here are 30 T cell receptor beta chains from one sample, sequenced in a study of T cell responses to AZD1222 COVID-19 vaccine (dated by TCRdb to the early 2020s). The sample's time point label, in plain terms: baseline before first vaccination. Libraries came from the immunoSEQ multiplex PCR assay. Held by TCRdb, this immuneACCESS table contains in-frame sequences only and omits some clones. Under half of the omission traces to an unresolved V gene where checked; the cause of the rest is unknown. This sample comprises roughly 140,000 clones, 85% to 90% of them detected only once. In total, the top ten clones hold about 1.5% of the sample. The input for sequencing was peripheral blood, taken on day 0 of AZD1222 vaccination. These receptors originate from an adult in good health.

A single count supports this clone. J is TRBJ1-1 and V is TRBV19; D gene unclear. The V end lost 3 bases, the J end lost 0 bases, and 20 bases lay between the germline ends. Germline V CDR1 and CDR2: LNHDA, SQIVND (reference sequence). The length of the CDR3 is 18 residues. CDR3 in DNA: TGTGCCAGTAGTATCGGGTCAATCTTCGGGCCGTTGAACACTGAAGCTTTCTTT. The encoded protein is CASSIGSIFGPLNTEAFF.

The chain links TRBV2 to TRBJ1-5; tentatively, D is TRBD1 (5 bases). V gave up 3 bases and J gave up 9 bases, with 15 bases separating them. Germline CDR1 SNHLY, CDR2 FYNNEI. CDR3 length equals 14 residues. CDR3 nucleotide sequence: TGTGCCAGCAGTGATATGGGGAACCAGGGGCCCCAGCATTTT. Its translation is CASSDMGNQGPQHF.

This clone was seen only a few times. The chain uses TRBV6-6 and TRBJ2-3; 9 nucleotides align to TRBD2. Looked up from germline, CDR1 is MNHNY and CDR2 is SVGAGI (reference sequence). The V segment lost 2 bases and the J segment 2 bases; nucleotides outside the gene matches: 2. This CDR3 spans 15 amino acids. CDR3 nucleotide sequence: TGTGCCAGCAGTTACAGCGGGGGGTACACAGATACGCAGTATTTT. It yields the protein CASSYSGGYTDTQYF.

This clone was picked up a small number of times. The CDR3 here is CASSFAANTEAFF. CDR3 coding DNA: TGTGCCAGCAGTTTTGCGGCGAACACTGAAGCTTTCTTT. The rearrangement links TRBV12-3 or TRBV12-4 to TRBJ1-1; D uncertain. This CDR3 is 13 amino acids long. The germline V and J ends were trimmed by 3 bases and 1 base, with 6 bases remaining between them.

The rearrangement links TRBV10-3 to TRBJ2-7, with 9 bases lining up with TRBD1. Unmatched junction bases numbered 3, after V lost 5 bases and J lost 4 bases. Germline CDR1 reads ENHRY; CDR2 reads SYGVKD. The CDR3 totals 13 residues. The CDR3 DNA sequence: TGTGCCATCAGTTCGGGACAGGGATACGAGCAGTACTTC. The encoded protein is CAISSGQGYEQYF.

The chain is built from TRBV19 and TRBJ1-1, with TRBD1 matching 8 bases. The length of the CDR3 is 12 residues. Germline CDR1 LNHDA, CDR2 SQIVND (reference sequence). The J segment lost 5 bases and the V segment lost 7 bases, leaving 3 bases of the junction unmatched. Written as DNA, the CDR3 is TGTGCCAGTACAGGGGGCCGGACTGAAGCTTTCTTT. This encodes CASTGGRTEAFF.

Points on this clone: This same CDR3 is encoded by further DNA sequences in the sample. The DNA of the CDR3 is TGTGCCAGCAGCTTGGAACGCAGCGAGCAGTACTTC. Translating it yields CASSLERSEQYF. The chain uses TRBV5-5 and TRBJ2-7; D is unclear. Trimming took off 0 bases at V and 6 bases at J, with 7 bases between the two ends. The CDR3 has 12 residues. The germline CDR1 and CDR2 sequences are SGHKS and YYEKEE (reference sequence).

The chain combines TRBV6-5 with TRBJ1-4, with TRBD1 as a possible D gene (5 bases). CDR3 length equals 14 residues. Per the germline V gene, CDR1 is MNHEY and CDR2 is SVGAGI. Trimming took off 6 bases at V and 3 bases at J, with 11 bases between the two ends. In nucleotides, the CDR3 is TGTGCCAGCAGCCGAGGGGATCCTAATGAAAAACTGTTTTTT. Protein: CASSRGDPNEKLFF.

This clone was picked up a small number of times. The V and J genes are TRBV5-1 and TRBJ1-1, with D possibly matching TRBD1 (6 bases). This CDR3 has 14 residues. V was pared by 5 bases and J by 0 bases, with 11 bases between. The germline V gene encodes CDR1 SGHRS and CDR2 YFSETQ. The CDR3 DNA sequence: TGCGCCAGCAGGCCACAGGGCTTGAACACTGAAGCTTTCTTT. Its protein product is CASRPQGLNTEAFF.

The genes are TRBV7-8 and TRBJ2-5; 7 nucleotides align to TRBD2. V was clipped by 5 bases and J by 4 bases; unmatched bases: 16. Germline V gives CDR1 SGHVS, CDR2 FQNEAQ. The CDR3 is made up of 17 amino acids. CDR3 DNA: TGTGCCAGCAGCCTCGTTCTTAGGGGAGGGCCCCGAGAGACCCAGTACTTC. It is translated as CASSLVLRGGPRETQYF.

This chain connects TRBV3-1 (or the pseudogene TRBV3-2) to TRBJ1-6; 10 nucleotides match TRBD1. From germline, CDR1 is LGHDT and CDR2 YNNKEL (reference sequence). The ends lost 3 bases at V and 9 bases at J; junction bases unmatched: 5. The CDR3 totals 15 residues. The CDR3 coding sequence is TGTGCCAGCAGCCACCGCGGACAGGGGGGTTCACCCCTCCACTTT. It specifies CASSHRGQGGSPLHF.

The chain combines TRBV5-1 with TRBJ1-2; D is undetermined. V was shortened by 4 bases and J by 0 bases, with 13 bases between the two germline ends. The CDR3 is 15 residues long. In germline, CDR1 is SGHRS, CDR2 YFSETQ. CDR3 sequence reads: CASSRSDGANYGYTF. DNA for the CDR3: TGCGCCAGCAGCAGGTCGGACGGTGCTAACTATGGCTACACCTTC.

This clone was recorded only once. The chain joins TRBV7-2 to TRBJ2-7, with 7 bases fitting TRBD1. CDR3 length: 15 residues. From germline, CDR1 is SGHTA and CDR2 FQGNSA. The ends lost 3 bases at V and 4 bases at J; junction bases unmatched: 9. CDR3 in amino acids: CASSFAWGQPYEQYF. DNA for the CDR3: TGTGCCAGCAGCTTCGCCTGGGGACAGCCTTACGAGCAGTACTTC.

CDR3 amino acids: CASSPGLGSGEKLFF. CDR3 nucleotides: TGTGCCAGCAGCCCGGGTTTGGGGTCTGGGGAAAAACTGTTTTTT. The V and J genes are TRBV5-4 and TRBJ1-4, with unresolved D. This CDR3 spans 15 amino acids. Trimming left V 4 bases short and J 8 bases short, with 18 bases between. The germline V gene encodes CDR1 SGHNT and CDR2 YYREEE (reference sequence). The full variable domain, completed using reference TRBV5-4 and TRBJ1-4, is ETGVTQSPTHLIKTRGQQVTLRCSSQSGHNTVSWYQQALGQGPQFIFQYYREEENGRGNFPPRFSGLQFPNYSSELNVNALELDDSALYLCASSPGLGSGEKLFFGSGTQLSVL.

The chain combines TRBV5-8 with TRBJ1-2; 10 bases are shared with TRBD1. This CDR3 is built from 14 residues. Trimming took 4 bases from V and 5 from J; bases not matched to a gene: 5. Germline loops: CDR1 SGHTS, CDR2 YDEGEE. The CDR3 loop reads CASSGWTGGYGYTF. CDR3 bases: TGTGCCAGCAGCGGTTGGACAGGGGGATATGGCTACACCTTC.

The chain joins TRBV18 to TRBJ1-1; possibly TRBD1 for D (5 bases). Per the germline V gene, CDR1 is KGHSH and CDR2 is LQKENI. The CDR3 extends over 15 amino acids. With 3 bases removed from V and 0 bases from J, the gap between germline ends came to 11 bases. This CDR3 is CASSPSQDMNTEAFF. CDR3 DNA: TGTGCCAGCTCACCCTCACAGGATATGAACACTGAAGCTTTCTTT.

The chain joins TRBV7-2 to TRBJ1-1; 7 bases map to TRBD1. J gave up 5 bases and V 3 bases, and 12 bases lay outside the gene matches. The CDR3 is 16 residues long. CDR1 and CDR2 from the germline V gene are SGHTA and FQGNSA. The CDR3 DNA reads as TGTGCCAGCAGCTTCGGACGACAGGGAGGGGCGACTGAAGCTTTCTTT. Translating it yields CASSFGRQGGATEAFF.

The V and J genes are TRBV6-5 and TRBJ1-6; D is uncertain. This CDR3 is 13 amino acids long. Germline V gene sequence: CDR1 MNHEY, CDR2 SVGAGI. Trimming shortened V by 4 bases and J by 9 bases, and 10 bases separated the two germline ends. The CDR3 DNA follows: TGTGCCAGCAGTTCGAGTGGTTTTTCACCCCTCCACTTT. Encoded protein: CASSSSGFSPLHF.

The chain couples TRBV5-6 to TRBJ2-2; 8 bases fit TRBD2. J was trimmed by 4 bases and V by 4 bases; bases with no gene match: 9. This CDR3 contains 16 residues. Germline V CDR1 and CDR2: SGHDT, YYEEEE. The CDR3 region is CASSPDTSGGTGELFF. The DNA of the CDR3 is TGTGCCAGCAGCCCGGACACTAGCGGCGGCACCGGGGAGCTGTTTTTT.

CDR3: CAWGRVGSSYEQYF. The DNA for the CDR3 is TGTGCCTGGGGCCGGGTGGGCAGCTCCTACGAGCAGTACTTC. V is TRBV30 and J is TRBJ2-7, with D unclear. In germline, CDR1 is GTSNPN, CDR2 SVGIG (reference sequence). This CDR3 is 14 amino acids long. Between the trimmed V and J ends, which lost 5 bases and 0 bases, there was a span of 14 bases.

Comment on this clone: The junction departs from the called germline gene at one end, perhaps through a read error. V usage is TRBV12-3 or TRBV12-4 and J usage is TRBJ2-2; D is uncertain. The CDR3 is made up of 11 amino acids. CDR3 residues: CASSLYGVLFF. The CDR3 nucleotides are TGTGCCAGCAGTTTGTATGGGGTGCTGTTTTTT.

The chain carries TRBV7-9 and TRBJ1-5; no clear D. Germline V gene lookup returns CDR1 SEHNR and CDR2 FQNEAQ (reference sequence). This CDR3 has 16 amino acids. Trimming removed 1 base at V and 0 bases at J, with 10 bases between. CDR3 in DNA: TGTGCCAGCAGCTTAGGTGGACTTGGTAGCAATCAGCCCCAGCATTTT. This codes for CASSLGGLGSNQPQHF.

The chain combines TRBV6-1 with TRBJ2-3; TRBD2 is a possible D gene (5 bases). V lost 2 bases, J lost 1 base, and 7 bases lay in between. The germline V gene has CDR1 MNHNS and CDR2 SASEGT. The CDR3 sequence is 14 residues long. The CDR3 here is CASSEIGGTDTQYF. The CDR3 DNA sequence: TGTGCCAGCAGTGAAATCGGGGGCACAGATACGCAGTATTTT.

This clone was detected only a few times. The rearrangement links TRBV28 to TRBJ2-2; perhaps TRBD2 as D (5 bases). Trimming stripped 4 bases from V and 5 bases from J, with 14 bases between. The CDR3 spans 15 residues. Per the germline V gene, CDR1 is MDHEN and CDR2 is SYDVKM. For the CDR3, the DNA is TGTGCCAGCAGTTACAACAGAGGGCGGACCGGGGAGCTGTTTTTT. This gives the protein CASSYNRGRTGELFF.

This clone occurred once. The chain employs TRBV3-1 (or the pseudogene TRBV3-2) and TRBJ1-4; 7 bases map to TRBD1. The CDR3 is 17 residues long. Germline values: CDR1 LGHDT, CDR2 YNNKEL (reference sequence). The ends lost 6 bases at V and 8 bases at J; junction bases unmatched: 18. The CDR3 DNA follows: TGTGCCAGCAGAAGACAGGGCGTTGGGGGTAGGAGAGAAAAACTGTTTTTT. Amino acids: CASRRQGVGGRREKLFF.

This chain links TRBV10-3 with TRBJ1-1; D is ambiguous. Germline CDR1 reads ENHRY; CDR2 reads SYGVKD. The CDR3 totals 15 residues. Trimming stripped 3 bases from V and 1 base from J, with 12 bases between. For the CDR3, the DNA is TGTGCCATCAGTGACCCCCGGAGACAGAACACTGAAGCTTTCTTT. Translation: CAISDPRRQNTEAFF.

This chain links TRBV27 with TRBJ1-5; a possible D gene is TRBD1 (5 bases). Germline CDR1 and CDR2: MNHEY and SMNVEV (reference sequence). CDR3 size: 16 residues. V was clipped by 5 bases and J by 2 bases, with 16 bases between them. This CDR3 reads CASSTRDSRGNQPQHF. In DNA form, the CDR3 reads TGTGCCAGCAGTACAAGAGACAGTAGAGGCAATCAGCCCCAGCATTTT.

The chain employs TRBV28 and TRBJ2-1, with 11 bases lining up with TRBD1. Germline values: CDR1 MDHEN, CDR2 SYDVKM. After removal of 5 bases from V and 6 bases from J, the junction contained 6 bases not matched to a gene. The CDR3 is 15 residues long. The CDR3 sequence is CASSPSGTGGNEQFF. CDR3 bases: TGTGCCAGCAGTCCATCCGGGACAGGGGGCAATGAGCAGTTCTTC.

The chain recombines TRBV28 with TRBJ2-7; 7 positions match TRBD1. The CDR3 extends over 13 amino acids. In germline, CDR1 is MDHEN, CDR2 SYDVKM. J was trimmed by 3 bases and V by 7 bases; bases with no gene match: 6. The DNA of the CDR3 is TGTGCCAGCACCACAGGGGCGAGCTACGAGCAGTACTTC. Its protein is CASTTGASYEQYF.

The chain links TRBV29-1 to TRBJ1-2, with 7 bases that match TRBD1. Trimming cost V 0 bases and J 12 bases; bases outside gene matches: 7. CDR3 size: 12 residues. Germline V lookup: CDR1 SQVTM, CDR2 ANQGSEA. The CDR3 DNA is TGCAGCGTTGAAGAGCCCGACAGGGTTCACACCTTC. Encoded protein: CSVEEPDRVHTF.